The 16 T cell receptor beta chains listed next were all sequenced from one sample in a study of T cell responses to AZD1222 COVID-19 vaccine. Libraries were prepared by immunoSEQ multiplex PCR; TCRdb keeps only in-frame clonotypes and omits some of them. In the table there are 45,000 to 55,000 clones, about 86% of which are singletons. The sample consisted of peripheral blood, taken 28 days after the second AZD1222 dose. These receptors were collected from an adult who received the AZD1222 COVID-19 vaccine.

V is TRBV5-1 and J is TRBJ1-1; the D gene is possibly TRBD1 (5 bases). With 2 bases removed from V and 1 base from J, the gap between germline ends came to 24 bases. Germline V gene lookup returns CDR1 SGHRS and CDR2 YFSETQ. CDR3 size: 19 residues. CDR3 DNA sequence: TGCGCCAGCAGCTTTAATCGCCTGAGGCGGGGCGGACAGAACACTGAAGCTTTCTTT. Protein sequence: CASSFNRLRRGGQNTEAFF.

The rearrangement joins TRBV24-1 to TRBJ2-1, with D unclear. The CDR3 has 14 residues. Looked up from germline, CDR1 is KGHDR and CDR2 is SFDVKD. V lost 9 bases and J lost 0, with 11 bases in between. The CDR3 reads CATGNHLSYNEQFF. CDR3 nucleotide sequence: TGTGCCACCGGGAATCACCTCTCCTACAATGAGCAGTTCTTC.

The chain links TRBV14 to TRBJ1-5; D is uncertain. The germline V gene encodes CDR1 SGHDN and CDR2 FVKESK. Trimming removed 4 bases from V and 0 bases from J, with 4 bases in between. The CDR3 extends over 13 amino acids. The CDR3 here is CASSLNSNQPQHF. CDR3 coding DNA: TGTGCCAGCAGCCTCAATAGCAATCAGCCCCAGCATTTT.

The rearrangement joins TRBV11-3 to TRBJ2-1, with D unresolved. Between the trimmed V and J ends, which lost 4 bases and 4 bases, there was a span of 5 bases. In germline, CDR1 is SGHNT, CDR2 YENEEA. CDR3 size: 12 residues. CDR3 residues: CASSSIYNEQFF. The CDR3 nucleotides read TGTGCCAGCAGCTCAATATACAATGAGCAGTTCTTC.

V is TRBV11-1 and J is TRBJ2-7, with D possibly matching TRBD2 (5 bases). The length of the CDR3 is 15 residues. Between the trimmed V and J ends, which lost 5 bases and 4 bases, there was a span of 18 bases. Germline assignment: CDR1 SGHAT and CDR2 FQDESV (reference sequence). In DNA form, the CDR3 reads TGTGCCAGCAGCCGTGAGGGCCAAGGGATTTACGAGCAGTACTTC. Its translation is CASSREGQGIYEQYF.

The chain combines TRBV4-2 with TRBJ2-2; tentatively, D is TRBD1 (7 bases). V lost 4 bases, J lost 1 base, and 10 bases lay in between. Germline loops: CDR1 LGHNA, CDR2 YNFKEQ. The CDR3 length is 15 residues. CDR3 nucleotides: TGTGCCAGCAGCCCAGGGGGGCAGAACACCGGGGAGCTGTTTTTT. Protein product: CASSPGGQNTGELFF.

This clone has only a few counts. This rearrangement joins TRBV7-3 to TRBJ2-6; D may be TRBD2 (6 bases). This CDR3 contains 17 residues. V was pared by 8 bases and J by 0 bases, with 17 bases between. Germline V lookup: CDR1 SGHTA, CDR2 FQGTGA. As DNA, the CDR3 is TGTGCCAGCGCGCGAAACGGGGGTAGCTCTGGGGCCAACGTCCTGACTTTC. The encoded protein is CASARNGGSSGANVLTF.

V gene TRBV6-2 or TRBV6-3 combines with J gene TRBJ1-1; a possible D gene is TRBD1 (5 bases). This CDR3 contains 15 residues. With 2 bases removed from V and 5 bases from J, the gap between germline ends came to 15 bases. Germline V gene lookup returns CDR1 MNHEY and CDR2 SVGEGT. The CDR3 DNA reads TGTGCCAGCAGTTACGGCGGGACCGGGAGAACTGAAGCTTTCTTT. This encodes CASSYGGTGRTEAFF.

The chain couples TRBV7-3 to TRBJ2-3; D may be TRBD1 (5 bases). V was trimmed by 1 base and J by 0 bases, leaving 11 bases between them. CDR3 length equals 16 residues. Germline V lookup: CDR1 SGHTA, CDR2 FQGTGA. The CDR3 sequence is CASSLRGGTSTDTQYF. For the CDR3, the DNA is TGTGCCAGCAGCTTAAGGGGCGGAACTAGCACAGATACGCAGTATTTT.

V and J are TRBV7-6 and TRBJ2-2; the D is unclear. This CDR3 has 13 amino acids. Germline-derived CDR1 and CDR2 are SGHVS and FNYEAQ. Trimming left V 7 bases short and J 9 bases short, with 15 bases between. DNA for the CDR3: TGTGCCAGCACCACGACCCCGCGGCGGGAGCTGTTTTTT. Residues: CASTTTPRRELFF.

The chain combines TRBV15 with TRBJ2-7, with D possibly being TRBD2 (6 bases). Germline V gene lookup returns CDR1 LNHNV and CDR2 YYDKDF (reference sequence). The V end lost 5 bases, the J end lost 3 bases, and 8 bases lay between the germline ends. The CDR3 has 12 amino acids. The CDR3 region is CATSPGGYEQYF. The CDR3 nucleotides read TGTGCCACCAGCCCCGGGGGCTACGAGCAGTACTTC.

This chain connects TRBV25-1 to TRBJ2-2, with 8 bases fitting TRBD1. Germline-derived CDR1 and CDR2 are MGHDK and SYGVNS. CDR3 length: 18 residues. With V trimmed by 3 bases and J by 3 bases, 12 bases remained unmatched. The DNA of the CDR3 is TGTGCCAGCAGTGATCCACACACCGGGACAGGAGACACCGGGGAGCTGTTTTTT. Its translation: CASSDPHTGTGDTGELFF.

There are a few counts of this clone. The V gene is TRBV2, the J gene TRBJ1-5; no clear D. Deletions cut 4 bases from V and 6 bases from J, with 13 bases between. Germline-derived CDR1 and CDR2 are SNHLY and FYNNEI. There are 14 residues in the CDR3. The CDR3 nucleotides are TGTGCCAGCAGTGTCCGGCTTCGGCCTCAGCCCCAGCATTTT. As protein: CASSVRLRPQPQHF.

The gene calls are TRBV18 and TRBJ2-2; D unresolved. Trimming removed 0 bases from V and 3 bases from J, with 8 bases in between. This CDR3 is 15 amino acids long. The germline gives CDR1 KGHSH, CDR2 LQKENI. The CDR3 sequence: CASSPPPSDTGELFF. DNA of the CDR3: TGTGCCAGCTCACCACCCCCTTCGGACACCGGGGAGCTGTTTTTT.

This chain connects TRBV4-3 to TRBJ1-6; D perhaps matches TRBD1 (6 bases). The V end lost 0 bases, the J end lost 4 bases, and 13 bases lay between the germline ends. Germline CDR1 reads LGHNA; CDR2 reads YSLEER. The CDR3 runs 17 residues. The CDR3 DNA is TGCGCCAGCAGCCAAGATGAGGGGGGGGATTATAATTCACCCCTCCACTTT. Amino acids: CASSQDEGGDYNSPLHF.

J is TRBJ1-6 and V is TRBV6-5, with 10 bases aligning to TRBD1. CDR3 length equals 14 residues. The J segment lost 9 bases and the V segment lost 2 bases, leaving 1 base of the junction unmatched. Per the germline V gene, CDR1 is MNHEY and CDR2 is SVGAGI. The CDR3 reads CASSYGTGVSPLHF. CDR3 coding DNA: TGTGCCAGCAGTTACGGGACAGGGGTTTCACCCCTCCACTTT.